This TCR beta chain was identified during a study of blood T cell repertoires in COVID-19 (dated by TCRdb to the early 2020s). About the full investigation: Samples covering the acute and convalescent phases of COVID-19 were provided by collaborators in the United States, Italy and Spain. The prospective study material was composed of cDNA or gDNA derived from T cells, B-cell-depleted T cells, or PBMCs. Subjects who had been exposed to COVID-19, were actively infected with it, or had recovered from it provided the deeply sampled blood TCRbeta repertoires that made up the dataset. The repertoires were made available in a free public database intended to serve as a resource for research on the immune response to SARS-CoV-2. The samples were drawn from the first 160 participants of the ongoing ImmuneRACE study and from 1,254 subjects provided by 6 global collaborators. A de-identified subject ID, COVID-19 status, age in years and sex were almost always included in the sample metadata. Where available, HLA class I and class II types were taken from metadata supplied by the sample provider and were not determined by assay-based typing. The full study reports these points: The quantity of clinical and demographic metadata differed by source and by participant and was supplied without curation.

Collaborating institutions collected whole blood in K2EDTA tubes following their own protocols. For TCRbeta analysis, collaborators shipped samples as frozen whole blood, isolated PBMCs, or DNA extracted from either of those sample types. TCRbeta CDR3 regions were amplified from genomic DNA by means of the immunoSEQ Assay, a bias-controlled multiplex PCR. The source study handled its data this way. Nucleated cell counts per sample were estimated from amplification of reference gene primers within the assay. Sequence reads were collapsed and filtered to measure the absolute abundance of every unique TCRbeta CDR3 rearrangement. For each sample, productive Simpson clonality was calculated as the square root of Simpson's diversity index across productive rearrangements. What TCRdb holds here is the immuneACCESS table cut down to in-frame rearrangements. Part of the clones is not present; checked against another copy, under half of the missing clones reflect an unresolved V gene, and the others are unexplained. Clone size and the V and J calls come from that table; the DNA yielded D and trimming. The sample records around 25,000 clones, 85% to 90% of which are singletons. The ten top clones hold approximately 2.6% of the sample.

On this clone: Its antigen is unknown. No much larger clone is present one base from it, and per-base qualities are unavailable.

CDR1 MNHEY and CDR2 SVGAGI are derived from the germline V gene. The germline V and J ends show losses of 9 bases and 7 bases respectively, and no gene match explains 7 bases of the junction. The CDR3 holds 14 amino acids from the cysteine to the phenylalanine. The read is trimmed to its CDR3 DNA, 42 bases read in frame from base 1. The chain joins TRBV6-5 to TRBJ2-2; 11 central bases correspond to TRBD2. The sequence was obtained from a human donor in a cohort sampled during active COVID-19. Sequencing was carried out using peripheral blood. The sequenced DNA is TGTGCCAGTACTAGCGGGAGAAGCAACGGGGAGCTGTTTTTT. Its protein product is CASTSGRSNGELFF.